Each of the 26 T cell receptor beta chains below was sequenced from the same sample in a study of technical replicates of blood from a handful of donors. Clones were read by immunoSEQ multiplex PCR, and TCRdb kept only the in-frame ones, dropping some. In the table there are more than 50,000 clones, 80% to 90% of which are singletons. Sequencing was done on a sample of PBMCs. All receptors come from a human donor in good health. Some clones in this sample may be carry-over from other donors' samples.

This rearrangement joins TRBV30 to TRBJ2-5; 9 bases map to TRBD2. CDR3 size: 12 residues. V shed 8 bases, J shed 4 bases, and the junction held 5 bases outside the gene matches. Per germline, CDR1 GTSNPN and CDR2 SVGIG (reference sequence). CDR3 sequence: CATKLAGETQYF. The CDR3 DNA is TGTGCCACCAAACTAGCGGGAGAGACCCAGTACTTC.

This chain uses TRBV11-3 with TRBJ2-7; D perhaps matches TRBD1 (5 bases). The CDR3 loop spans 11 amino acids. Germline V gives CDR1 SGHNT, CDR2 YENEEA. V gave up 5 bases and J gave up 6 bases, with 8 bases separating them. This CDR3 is CASSQGSEQYF. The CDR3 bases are TGTGCCAGCAGCCAGGGATCCGAGCAGTACTTC.

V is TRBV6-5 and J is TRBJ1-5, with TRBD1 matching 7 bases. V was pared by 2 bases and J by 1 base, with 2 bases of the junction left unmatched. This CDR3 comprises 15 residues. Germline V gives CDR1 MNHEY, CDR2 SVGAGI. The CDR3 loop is CASSYRGQSNQPQHF. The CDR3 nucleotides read TGTGCCAGCAGTTACAGGGGGCAGAGCAATCAGCCCCAGCATTTT.

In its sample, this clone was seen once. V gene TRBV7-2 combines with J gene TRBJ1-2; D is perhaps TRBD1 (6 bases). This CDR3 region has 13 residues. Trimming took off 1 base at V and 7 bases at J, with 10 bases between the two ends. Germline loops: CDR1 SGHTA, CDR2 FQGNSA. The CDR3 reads CASSLGQVVGYTF. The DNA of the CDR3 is TGTGCCAGCAGCTTAGGACAGGTGGTTGGCTACACCTTC. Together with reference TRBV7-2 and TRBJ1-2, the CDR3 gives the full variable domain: GAGVSQSPSNKVTEKGKDVELRCDPISGHTALYWYRQSLGQGLEFLIYFQGNSAPDKSGLPSDRFSAERTGGSVSTLTIQRTQQEDSAVYLCASSLGQVVGYTFGSGTRLTVV.

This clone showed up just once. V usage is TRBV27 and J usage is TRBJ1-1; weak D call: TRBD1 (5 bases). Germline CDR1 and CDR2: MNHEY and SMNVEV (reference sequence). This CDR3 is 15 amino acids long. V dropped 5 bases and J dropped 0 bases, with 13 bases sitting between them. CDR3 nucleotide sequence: TGTGCCAGCAGTCCCCGGGGGGTTTTGAACACTGAAGCTTTCTTT. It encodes CASSPRGVLNTEAFF.

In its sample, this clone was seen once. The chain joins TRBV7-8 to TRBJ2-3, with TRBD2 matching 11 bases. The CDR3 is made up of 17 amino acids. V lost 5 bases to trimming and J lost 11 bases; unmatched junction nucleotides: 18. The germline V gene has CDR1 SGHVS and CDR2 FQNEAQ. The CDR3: CASSAPLRLAGRSGQYF. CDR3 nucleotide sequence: TGTGCCAGCAGCGCTCCCCTCCGACTAGCGGGGAGGTCAGGGCAGTATTTT.

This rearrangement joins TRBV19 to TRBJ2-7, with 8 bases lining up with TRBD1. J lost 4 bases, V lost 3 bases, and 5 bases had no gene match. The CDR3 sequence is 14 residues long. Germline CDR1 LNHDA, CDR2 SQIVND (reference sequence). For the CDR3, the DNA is TGTGCCAGTAGTATGACAGGGGCAAGGTACGAGCAGTACTTC. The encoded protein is CASSMTGARYEQYF.

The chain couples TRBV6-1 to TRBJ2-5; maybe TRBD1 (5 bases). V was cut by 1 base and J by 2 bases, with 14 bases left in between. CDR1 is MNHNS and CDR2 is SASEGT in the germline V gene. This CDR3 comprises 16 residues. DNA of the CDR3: TGTGCCAGCAGTGAAGGTATAACGCAGGGACAAGAGACCCAGTACTTC. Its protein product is CASSEGITQGQETQYF.

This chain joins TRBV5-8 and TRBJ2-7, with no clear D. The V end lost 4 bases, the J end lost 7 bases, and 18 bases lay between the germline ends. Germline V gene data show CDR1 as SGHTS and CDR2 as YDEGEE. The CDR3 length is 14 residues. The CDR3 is CASSRPTGPWEQYF. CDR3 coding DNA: TGTGCCAGCAGCCGGCCGACTGGCCCCTGGGAGCAGTACTTC. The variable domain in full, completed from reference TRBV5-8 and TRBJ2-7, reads EAGVTQSPTHLIKTRGQQATLRCSPISGHTSVYWYQQALGLGLQFLLWYDEGEERNRGNFPPRFSGRQFPNYSSELNVNALELEDSALYLCASSRPTGPWEQYFGPGTRLTVT.

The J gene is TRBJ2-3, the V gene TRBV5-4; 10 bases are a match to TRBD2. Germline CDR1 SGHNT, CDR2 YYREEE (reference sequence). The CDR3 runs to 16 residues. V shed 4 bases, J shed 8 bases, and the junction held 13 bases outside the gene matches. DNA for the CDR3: TGTGCCAGCAGCCTGTACGGACTAGCGGAAAAGAGTACGCAGTATTTT. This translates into CASSLYGLAEKSTQYF.

CDR3 sequence reads: CASSQAGTGGTEQYF. CDR3 DNA: TGCGCCAGCAGCCAAGCCGGGACAGGTGGTACCGAGCAGTACTTC. This chain joins TRBV4-1 and TRBJ2-7, with TRBD1 matching over 8 bases. J gave up 6 bases and V 1 base, and 8 bases lay outside the gene matches. Germline V gene data show CDR1 as MGHRA and CDR2 as YSYEKL. The CDR3 consists of 15 residues.

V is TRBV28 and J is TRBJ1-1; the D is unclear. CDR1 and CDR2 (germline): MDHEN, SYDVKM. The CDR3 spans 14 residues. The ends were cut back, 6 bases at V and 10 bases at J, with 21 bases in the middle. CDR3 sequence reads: CASSQTSGSPRAFF. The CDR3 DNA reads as TGTGCCAGCAGCCAAACTTCAGGATCCCCAAGAGCTTTCTTT. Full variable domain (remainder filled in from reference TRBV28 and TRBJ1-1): DVKVTQSSRYLVKRTGEKVFLECVQDMDHENMFWYRQDPGLGLRLIYFSYDVKMKEKGDIPEGYSVSREKKERFSLILESASTNQTSMYLCASSQTSGSPRAFFGQGTRLTVV.

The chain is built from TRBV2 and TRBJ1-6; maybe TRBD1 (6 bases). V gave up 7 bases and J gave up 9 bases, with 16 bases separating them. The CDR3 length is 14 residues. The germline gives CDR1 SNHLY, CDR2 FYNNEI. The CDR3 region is CASTGGRGSSPLHF. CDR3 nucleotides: TGTGCCAGCACGGGGGGGAGGGGGAGTTCACCCCTCCACTTT.

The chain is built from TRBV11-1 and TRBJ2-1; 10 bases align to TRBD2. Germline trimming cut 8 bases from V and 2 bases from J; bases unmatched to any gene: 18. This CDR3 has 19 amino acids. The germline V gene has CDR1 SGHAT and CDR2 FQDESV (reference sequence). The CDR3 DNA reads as TGTGCCAGCGGAGGGGGAGGTCTAGCGGGAGACAGGACCTACAATGAGCAGTTCTTC. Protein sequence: CASGGGGLAGDRTYNEQFF. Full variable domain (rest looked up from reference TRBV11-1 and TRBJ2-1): EAEVAQSPRYKITEKSQAVAFWCDPISGHATLYWYRQILGQGPELLVQFQDESVVDDSQLPKDRFSAERLKGVDSTLKIQPAELGDSAMYLCASGGGGLAGDRTYNEQFFGPGTRLTVL.

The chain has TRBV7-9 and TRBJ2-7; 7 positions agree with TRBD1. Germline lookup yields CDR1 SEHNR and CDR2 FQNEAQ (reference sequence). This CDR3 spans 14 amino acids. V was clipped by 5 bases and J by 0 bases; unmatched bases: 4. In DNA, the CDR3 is TGTGCCAGCAGCCCCCGGGACAGCTCCTACGAGCAGTACTTC. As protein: CASSPRDSSYEQYF.

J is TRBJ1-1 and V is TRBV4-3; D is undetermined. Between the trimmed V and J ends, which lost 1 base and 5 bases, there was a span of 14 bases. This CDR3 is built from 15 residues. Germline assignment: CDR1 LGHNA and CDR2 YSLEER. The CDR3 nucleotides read TGCGCCAGCAGCCAAGGTACACCGTCCAAAACTGAAGCTTTCTTT. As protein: CASSQGTPSKTEAFF.

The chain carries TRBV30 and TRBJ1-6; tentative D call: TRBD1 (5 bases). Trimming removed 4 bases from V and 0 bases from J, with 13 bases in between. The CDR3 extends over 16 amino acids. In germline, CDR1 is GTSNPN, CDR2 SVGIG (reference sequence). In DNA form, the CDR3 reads TGTGCCTGGACGAAATCCGGGGGCTCCTATAATTCACCCCTCCACTTT. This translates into CAWTKSGGSYNSPLHF.

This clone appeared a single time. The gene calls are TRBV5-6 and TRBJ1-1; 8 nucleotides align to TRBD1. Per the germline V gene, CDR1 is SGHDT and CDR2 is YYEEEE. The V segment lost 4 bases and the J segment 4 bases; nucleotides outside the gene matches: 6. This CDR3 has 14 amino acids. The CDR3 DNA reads TGTGCCAGCAGCAGATGGGACAGGTCCACTGAAGCTTTCTTT. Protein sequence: CASSRWDRSTEAFF. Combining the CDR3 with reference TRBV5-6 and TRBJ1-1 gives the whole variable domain DAGVTQSPTHLIKTRGQQVTLRCSPKSGHDTVSWYQQALGQGPQFIFQYYEEEERQRGNFPDRFSGHQFPNYSSELNVNALLLGDSALYLCASSRWDRSTEAFFGQGTRLTVV.

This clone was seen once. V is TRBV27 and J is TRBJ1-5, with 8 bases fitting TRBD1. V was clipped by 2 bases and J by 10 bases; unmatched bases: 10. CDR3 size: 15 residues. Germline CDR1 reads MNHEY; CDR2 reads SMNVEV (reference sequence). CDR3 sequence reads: CASSLRRTGYNPQHF. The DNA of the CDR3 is TGTGCCAGCAGTTTACGTAGGACAGGGTATAACCCCCAGCATTTT.

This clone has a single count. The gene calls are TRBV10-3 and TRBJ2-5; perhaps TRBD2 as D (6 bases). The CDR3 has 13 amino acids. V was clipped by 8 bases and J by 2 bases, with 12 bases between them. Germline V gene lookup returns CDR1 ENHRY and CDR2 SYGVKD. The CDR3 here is CAIRRDRQETQYF. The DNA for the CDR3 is TGTGCCATCCGGAGGGACCGTCAAGAGACCCAGTACTTC.

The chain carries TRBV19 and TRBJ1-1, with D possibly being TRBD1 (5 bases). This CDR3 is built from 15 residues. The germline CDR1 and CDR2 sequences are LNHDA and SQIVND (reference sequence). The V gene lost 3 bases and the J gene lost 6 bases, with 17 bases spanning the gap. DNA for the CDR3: TGTGCCAGTAGTATGGCCATGCAGGGCGCCCCTGAAGCTTTCTTT. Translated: CASSMAMQGAPEAFF.

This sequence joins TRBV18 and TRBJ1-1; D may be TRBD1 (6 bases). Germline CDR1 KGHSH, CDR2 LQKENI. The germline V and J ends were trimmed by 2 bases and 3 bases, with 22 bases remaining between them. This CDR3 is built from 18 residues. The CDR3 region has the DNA TGTGCCAGCTCACCATACAGGGCGGGCCTCAGGGGCGACACTGAAGCTTTCTTT. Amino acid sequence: CASSPYRAGLRGDTEAFF.

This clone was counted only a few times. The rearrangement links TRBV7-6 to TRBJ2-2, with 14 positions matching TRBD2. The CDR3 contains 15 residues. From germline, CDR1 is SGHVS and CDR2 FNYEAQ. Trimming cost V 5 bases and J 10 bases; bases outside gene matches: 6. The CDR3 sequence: CASSLTSGGATELFF. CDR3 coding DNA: TGTGCCAGCAGCCTGACTAGCGGGGGGGCCACGGAGCTGTTTTTT.

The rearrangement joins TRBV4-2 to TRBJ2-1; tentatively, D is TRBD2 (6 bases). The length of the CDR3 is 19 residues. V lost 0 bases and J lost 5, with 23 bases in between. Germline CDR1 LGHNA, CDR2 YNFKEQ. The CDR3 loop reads CASSQEASAQTTSHNEQFF. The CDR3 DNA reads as TGTGCCAGCAGCCAAGAAGCTAGCGCACAAACAACGTCCCACAATGAGCAGTTCTTC.

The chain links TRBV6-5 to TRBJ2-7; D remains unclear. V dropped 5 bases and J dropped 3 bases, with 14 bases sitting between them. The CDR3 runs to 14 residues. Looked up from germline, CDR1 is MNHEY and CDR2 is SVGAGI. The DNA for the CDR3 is TGTGCCAGCAGTCCCCTGGCGGAGATCTACGAGCAGTACTTC. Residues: CASSPLAEIYEQYF.

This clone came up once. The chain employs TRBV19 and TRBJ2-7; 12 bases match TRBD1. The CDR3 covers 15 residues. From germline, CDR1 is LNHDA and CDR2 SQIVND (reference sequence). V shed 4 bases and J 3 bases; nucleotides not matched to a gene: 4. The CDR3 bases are TGTGCCAGTAGTAACCGGGACAGGGGGCTCTACGAGCAGTACTTC. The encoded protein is CASSNRDRGLYEQYF.